The clone carrying this T cell receptor beta chain was counted many times. Antigen: not known. This entry belongs to a study of CD8 T cells in ankylosing spondylitis. Regarding the study as a whole: Researchers reportedly found disease-linked clones significantly enriched in matched ankylosing spondylitis synovial fluid. Ankylosing spondylitis blood appeared to carry a characteristic TCR beta motif of roughly 8 highly homologous variants.

The V gene end was trimmed by 1 base and the J gene end by 7 bases; junction bases not matched to a gene: 3. The length of the CDR3 is 15 residues. In germline, CDR1 is SGHVS, CDR2 FQNEAQ. For TCR beta, libraries came from quantitative 5'-RACE with molecular barcodes. TCRdb passed the 5' RACE reads through MiXCR, listing each CDR3 protein once. This table holds about 440,000 distinct CDR3 sequences, 17% found once. Sequencing input: blood, either unsorted or a sorted T cell fraction (not recorded which). The chain is built from TRBV7-8 and TRBJ2-2; 10 positions match TRBD2. This TCR came from a male donor with ankylosing spondylitis. The CDR3 protein is CASSLDLAGVGELFF. CDR3 in DNA: TGTGCCAGCAGCTTAGACCTAGCGGGAGTCGGGGAGCTGTTTTTT.